Presented here are 27 T cell receptor beta chains from one specimen sequenced in a study of monozygotic twins with inflammatory bowel disease. For each CDR3 protein, TCRdb gives one entry from its re-call of the 5' RACE reads, without DNA. Its table records about 380,000 distinct CDR3 sequences. Sequenced input: blood. These receptor sequences come from a human donor with ulcerative colitis or Crohn's disease, or a healthy co-twin of an affected twin (not recorded which).

The V gene is TRBV21-1, the J gene TRBJ2-7; as DNA is missing, the TRBD2 call by TCRdb cannot be tested. TRBV21-1 counts as a pseudogene. The length of the CDR3 is 18 residues. CDR3: CASTVSIGMTSGRYEQYF.

The rearrangement links TRBV5-1 to TRBJ2-5; TCRdb reports TRBD1, a call that lacks DNA to check it against. The CDR3 is made up of 14 amino acids. Germline CDR1 SGHRS, CDR2 YFSETQ. CDR3 region: CASSFGARQETQYF.

V and J are TRBV2 and TRBJ2-2; TCRdb picks TRBD2, but there is no DNA to check that call. In germline, CDR1 is SNHLY, CDR2 FYNNEI. The length of the CDR3 is 14 residues. CDR3 sequence: CASNRGALTGELFF. Drawing the rest from reference TRBV2 and TRBJ2-2, the complete variable domain is EPEVTQTPSHQVTQMGQEVILRCVPISNHLYFYWYRQILGQKVEFLVSFYNNEISEKSEIFDDQFSVERPDGSNFTLKIRSTKLEDSAMYFCASNRGALTGELFFGEGSRLTVL.

The V and J genes are TRBV7-2 and TRBJ1-5. This CDR3 spans 12 amino acids. Germline V gene lookup returns CDR1 SGHTA and CDR2 FQGNSA. The CDR3 spells CASSLAMQPQHF.

The gene calls are TRBV13 and TRBJ2-2. In germline, CDR1 is PRHDT, CDR2 FYEKMQ (reference sequence). The CDR3 consists of 14 residues. CDR3 amino acids: CASSLIRVPGELFF.

The CDR3 protein is CSARSRGAGWGTEAFF. This rearrangement joins TRBV20-1 to TRBJ1-1; TCRdb proposes TRBD1, but this gene call is untestable without DNA. CDR1 is DFQATT, CDR2 SNEGSKA, per germline (reference sequence). This CDR3 comprises 16 residues.

The chain couples TRBV7-3 to TRBJ1-6; no DNA is available, so the TRBD1 call from TCRdb remains unchecked. Germline CDR1 and CDR2: SGHTA and FQGTGA. The CDR3 covers 15 residues. CDR3 in amino acids: CASSLGRRENSPLHF.

The chain carries TRBV19 and TRBJ1-2. This CDR3 region has 15 residues. Germline-derived CDR1 and CDR2 are LNHDA and SQIVND (reference sequence). The CDR3 loop is CASSHPSGEIYGYTF.

The rearrangement links TRBV27 to TRBJ2-1; absent DNA, TCRdb's TRBD2 call cannot be checked. From germline, CDR1 is MNHEY and CDR2 SMNVEV (reference sequence). The CDR3 contains 14 residues. CDR3 in amino acids: CASRSGGPVNEQFF.

The J gene is TRBJ2-1, the V gene TRBV6-2 or TRBV6-3; no DNA is available, so the TRBD2 call from TCRdb remains unchecked. The CDR3 totals 14 residues. CDR1 MNHEY and CDR2 SVGEGT come from the germline V gene. The CDR3 loop reads CVSSYGGTYNEQFF.

This chain uses TRBV5-1 with TRBJ2-1; there is no DNA to check the TCRdb D call of TRBD1. Germline CDR1 and CDR2: SGHRS and YFSETQ. The CDR3 runs to 14 residues. CDR3 sequence reads: CASNQLGGHNEQFF.

This chain connects TRBV4-1 to TRBJ1-2. The CDR3 length is 17 residues. Germline V lookup: CDR1 MGHRA, CDR2 YSYEKL. CDR3 loop: CASSQRRPTRADYGYTF.

The chain combines TRBV5-5 with TRBJ2-3; TCRdb names TRBD2, which stays unverified in the absence of DNA. Germline lookup yields CDR1 SGHKS and CDR2 YYEKEE (reference sequence). This CDR3 contains 16 residues. The CDR3 spells CASSLVLAGGGDTQYF.

V usage is TRBV2 and J usage is TRBJ2-3; absent DNA, TCRdb's TRBD2 call cannot be checked. The CDR3 spans 16 residues. The germline gives CDR1 SNHLY, CDR2 FYNNEI. The CDR3: CASSLGLARGMDTQYF.

The chain links TRBV12-3 or TRBV12-4 to TRBJ2-6. CDR3 length: 16 residues. The CDR3 reads CASSQPQGAGANVLTF.

The chain combines TRBV20-1 with TRBJ2-3. The CDR3 has 15 amino acids. CDR1 is DFQATT and CDR2 is SNEGSKA in the germline V gene (reference sequence). CDR3 residues: CSERGSLKSTDTQYF.

CDR3: CPQGGAPIYGYTF. The rearrangement joins TRBV4-3 to TRBJ1-2; TCRdb lists TRBD1, though no DNA is available to test this call. The germline V gene has CDR1 LGHNA and CDR2 YSLEER. The CDR3 totals 13 residues.

This chain's CDR3 is CVSSPGGSKVNTEAFF. The J gene is TRBJ1-1, the V gene TRBV7-3; with no DNA, the TCRdb D assignment of TRBD1 cannot be verified. In germline, CDR1 is SGHTA, CDR2 FQGTGA. The CDR3 has 16 amino acids.

V usage is TRBV29-1 and J usage is TRBJ2-3; TCRdb's D call of TRBD1 is untestable without DNA. CDR1 is SQVTM, CDR2 ANQGSEA, per germline. This CDR3 is 14 amino acids long. The CDR3 loop is CSVPHAQEADTQYF.

The rearrangement links TRBV5-4 to TRBJ2-7; TCRdb lists TRBD2, though no DNA is available to test this call. This CDR3 comprises 14 residues. Germline lookup yields CDR1 SGHNT and CDR2 YYREEE (reference sequence). CDR3 amino acids: CASSLYQAGNEQYF.

The rearrangement links TRBV5-1 to TRBJ2-1; TCRdb designates TRBD1, a call that cannot be tested without DNA. Germline assignment: CDR1 SGHRS and CDR2 YFSETQ. The CDR3 runs to 16 residues. The CDR3: CASRKQGELKYNEQFF.

The chain carries TRBV19 and TRBJ2-7; the D call of TRBD1 rests on TCRdb alone, since no DNA is present to check it. The CDR3 extends over 16 amino acids. Germline V CDR1 and CDR2: LNHDA, SQIVND (reference sequence). CDR3 protein: CASSRGQGIEGYEQYF.

This sequence joins TRBV12-3 or TRBV12-4 and TRBJ2-5; checking the TCRdb D call of TRBD1 is not possible without DNA. The CDR3 runs 15 residues. The CDR3 is CASSLTGAGGETQYF.

The chain is built from TRBV7-9 and TRBJ1-1; TCRdb gives TRBD1 as the D gene, but with no DNA this cannot be confirmed. Germline V gene sequence: CDR1 SEHNR, CDR2 FQNEAQ (reference sequence). This CDR3 comprises 15 residues. CDR3 loop: CASSLSDRANTEAFF.

V is TRBV6-2 or TRBV6-3 and J is TRBJ2-7. The CDR3 spans 14 residues. Germline values: CDR1 MNHEY, CDR2 SVGEGT. Here the CDR3 reads CASSYWGESYEQYF.

V usage is TRBV5-5 and J usage is TRBJ1-1; TCRdb's assignment of TRBD1 cannot be checked, as there is no DNA. Germline V gene lookup returns CDR1 SGHKS and CDR2 YYEKEE (reference sequence). The CDR3 runs to 14 residues. CDR3 sequence: CASSFGTGGVEAFF.

The chain carries TRBV4-2 and TRBJ1-5; TCRdb calls TRBD1, which cannot be checked without DNA. Per germline, CDR1 LGHNA and CDR2 YNFKEQ. CDR3 length: 17 residues. The CDR3 loop is CASSQGGTGGGNQPQHF.